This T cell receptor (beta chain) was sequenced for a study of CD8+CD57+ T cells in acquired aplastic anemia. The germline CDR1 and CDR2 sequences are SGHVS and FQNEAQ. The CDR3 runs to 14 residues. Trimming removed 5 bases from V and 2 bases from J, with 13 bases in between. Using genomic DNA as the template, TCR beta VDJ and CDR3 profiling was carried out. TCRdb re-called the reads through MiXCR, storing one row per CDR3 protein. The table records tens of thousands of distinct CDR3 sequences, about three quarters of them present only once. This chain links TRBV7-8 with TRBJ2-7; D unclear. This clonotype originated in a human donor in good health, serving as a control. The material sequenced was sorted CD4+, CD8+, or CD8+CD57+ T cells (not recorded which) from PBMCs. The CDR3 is CASSHRLRAYEQYF. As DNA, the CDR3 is TGTGCCAGCAGCCATAGGTTGCGAGCCTACGAGCAGTACTTC.